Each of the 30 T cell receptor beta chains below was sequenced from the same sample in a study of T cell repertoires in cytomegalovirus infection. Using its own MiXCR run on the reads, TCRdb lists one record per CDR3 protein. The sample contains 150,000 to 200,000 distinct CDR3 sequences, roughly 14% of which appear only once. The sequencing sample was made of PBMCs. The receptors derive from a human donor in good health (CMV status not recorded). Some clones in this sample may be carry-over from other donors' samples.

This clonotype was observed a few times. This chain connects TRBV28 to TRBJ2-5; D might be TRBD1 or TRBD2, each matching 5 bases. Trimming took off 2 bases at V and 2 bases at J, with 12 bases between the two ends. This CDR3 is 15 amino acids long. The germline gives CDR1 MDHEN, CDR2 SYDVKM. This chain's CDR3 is CASSLEGAGQETQYF. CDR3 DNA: TGTGCCAGCAGTTTAGAGGGTGCAGGGCAAGAGACCCAGTACTTC.

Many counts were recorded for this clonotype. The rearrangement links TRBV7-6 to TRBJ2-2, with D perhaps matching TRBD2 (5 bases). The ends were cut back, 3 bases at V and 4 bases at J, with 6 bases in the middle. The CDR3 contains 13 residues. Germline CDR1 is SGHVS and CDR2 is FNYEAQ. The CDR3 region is CASSFRGTGELFF. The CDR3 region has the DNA TGTGCCAGCAGCTTTCGGGGCACCGGGGAGCTGTTTTTT.

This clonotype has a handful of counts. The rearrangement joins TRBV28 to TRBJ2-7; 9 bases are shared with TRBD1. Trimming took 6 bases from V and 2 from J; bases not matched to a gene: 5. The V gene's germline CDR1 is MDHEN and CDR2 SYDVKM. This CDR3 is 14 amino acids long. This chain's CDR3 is CASRPGQGPYEQYF. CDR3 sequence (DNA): TGTGCCAGCAGGCCGGGACAGGGCCCCTACGAGCAGTACTTC.

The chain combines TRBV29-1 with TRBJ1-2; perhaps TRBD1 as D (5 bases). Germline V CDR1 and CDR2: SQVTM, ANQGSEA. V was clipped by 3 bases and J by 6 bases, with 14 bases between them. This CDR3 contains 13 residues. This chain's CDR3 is CSVDAGPTDGYTF. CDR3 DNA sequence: TGCAGCGTTGATGCGGGACCGACCGATGGCTACACCTTC.

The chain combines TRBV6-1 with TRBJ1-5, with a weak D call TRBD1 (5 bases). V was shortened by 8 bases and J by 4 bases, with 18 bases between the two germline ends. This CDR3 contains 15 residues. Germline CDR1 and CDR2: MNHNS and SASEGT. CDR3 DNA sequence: TGTGCCAGCGCCAGGGTAGCGTATGGGAATCAGCCCCAGCATTTT. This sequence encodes CASARVAYGNQPQHF.

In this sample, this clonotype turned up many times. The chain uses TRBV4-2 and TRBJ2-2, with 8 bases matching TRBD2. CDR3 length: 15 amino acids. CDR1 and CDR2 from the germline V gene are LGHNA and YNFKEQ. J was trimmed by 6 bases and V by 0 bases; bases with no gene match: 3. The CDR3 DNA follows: TGTGCCAGCAGCCAAGATCCGGGGGGGCCCGGGGAGCTGTTTTTT. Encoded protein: CASSQDPGGPGELFF.

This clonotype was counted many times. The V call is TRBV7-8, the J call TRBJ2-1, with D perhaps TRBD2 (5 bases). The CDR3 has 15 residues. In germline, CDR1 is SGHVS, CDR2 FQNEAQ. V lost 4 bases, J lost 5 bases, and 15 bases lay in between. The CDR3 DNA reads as TGTGCCAGCAGCTCCCTAGCTTTACCCAACAATGAGCAGTTCTTC. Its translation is CASSSLALPNNEQFF.

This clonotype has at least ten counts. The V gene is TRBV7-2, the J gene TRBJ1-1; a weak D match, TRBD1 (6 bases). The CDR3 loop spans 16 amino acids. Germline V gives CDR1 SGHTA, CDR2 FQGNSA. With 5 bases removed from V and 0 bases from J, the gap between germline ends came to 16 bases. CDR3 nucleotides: TGTGCCAGCAGCCCCGTAAGGGGGAGCATGAACACTGAAGCTTTCTTT. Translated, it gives CASSPVRGSMNTEAFF.

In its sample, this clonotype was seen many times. The CDR3 spells CASSSGQGSHEQFF. The CDR3 bases are TGTGCCAGCAGCTCGGGACAGGGGAGTCATGAGCAGTTCTTC. The rearrangement uses TRBV7-2 and TRBJ2-1; 10 bases map to TRBD1. Per the germline V gene, CDR1 is SGHTA and CDR2 is FQGNSA. V dropped 4 bases and J dropped 8; count of bases not matched to a gene: 5. The CDR3 runs to 14 residues.

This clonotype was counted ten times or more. Here the CDR3 DNA reads TGCGCCAGCAGTTTCGGACGGGACAATCAGCCCCAGCATTTT. It is translated as CASSFGRDNQPQHF. The chain carries TRBV4-3 and TRBJ1-5; D is unresolved. The CDR3 sequence is 14 residues long. Germline loops: CDR1 LGHNA, CDR2 YSLEER. V dropped 6 bases and J dropped 3 bases, with 12 bases sitting between them.

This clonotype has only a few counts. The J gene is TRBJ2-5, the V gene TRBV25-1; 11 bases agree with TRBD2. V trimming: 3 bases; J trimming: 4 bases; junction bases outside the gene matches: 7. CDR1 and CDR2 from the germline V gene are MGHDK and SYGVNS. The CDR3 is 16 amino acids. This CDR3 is CASSDSGRGTVETQYF. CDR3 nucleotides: TGTGCCAGCAGTGATAGCGGGAGGGGGACAGTAGAGACCCAGTACTTC.

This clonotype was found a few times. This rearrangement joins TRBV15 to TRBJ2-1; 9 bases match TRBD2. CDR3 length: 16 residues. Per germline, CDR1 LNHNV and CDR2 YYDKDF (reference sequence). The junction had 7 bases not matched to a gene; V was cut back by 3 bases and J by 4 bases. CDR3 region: CATSRLAGVSYNEQFF. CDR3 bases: TGTGCCACCAGCAGGTTAGCGGGAGTATCTTACAATGAGCAGTTCTTC. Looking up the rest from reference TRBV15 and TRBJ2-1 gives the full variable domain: DAMVIQNPRYQVTQFGKPVTLSCSQTLNHNVMYWYQQKSSQAPKLLFHYYDKDFNNEADTPDNFQSRRPNTSFCFLDIRSPGLGDTAMYLCATSRLAGVSYNEQFFGPGTRLTVL.

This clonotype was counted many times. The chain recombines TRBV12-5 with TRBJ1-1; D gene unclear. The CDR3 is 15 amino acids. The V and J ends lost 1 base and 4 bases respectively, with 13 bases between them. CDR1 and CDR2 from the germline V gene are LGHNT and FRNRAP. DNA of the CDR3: TGTGCTAGTGGTTTGGGACCTGGTTTGGGCACTGAAGCTTTCTTT. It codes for CASGLGPGLGTEAFF.

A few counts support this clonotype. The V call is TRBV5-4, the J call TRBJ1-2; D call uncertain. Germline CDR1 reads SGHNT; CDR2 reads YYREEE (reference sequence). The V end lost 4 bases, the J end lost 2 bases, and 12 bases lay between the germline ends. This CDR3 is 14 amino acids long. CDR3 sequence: CASSKEVLNYGYTF. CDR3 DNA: TGTGCCAGCAGCAAGGAGGTCCTAAACTATGGCTACACCTTC.

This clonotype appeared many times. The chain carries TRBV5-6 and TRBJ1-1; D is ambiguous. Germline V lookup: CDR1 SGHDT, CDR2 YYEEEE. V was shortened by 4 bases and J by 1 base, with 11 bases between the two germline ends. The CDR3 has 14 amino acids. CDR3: CASSPEAQNTEAFF. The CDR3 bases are TGTGCCAGCAGCCCCGAGGCACAGAACACTGAAGCTTTCTTT.

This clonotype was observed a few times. CDR3 loop: CSALYRVGPMNTEAFF. DNA of the CDR3: TGCAGTGCCCTGTACAGGGTGGGCCCCATGAACACTGAAGCTTTCTTT. The gene calls are TRBV20-1 and TRBJ1-1, with a tentative D call TRBD1 (6 bases). Germline loops: CDR1 DFQATT, CDR2 SNEGSKA (reference sequence). The CDR3 has 16 amino acids. V lost 6 bases, J lost 0 bases, and 20 bases lay in between.

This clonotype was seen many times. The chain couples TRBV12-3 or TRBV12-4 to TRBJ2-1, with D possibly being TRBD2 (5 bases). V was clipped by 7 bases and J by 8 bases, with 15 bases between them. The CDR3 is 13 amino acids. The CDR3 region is CASTLLTRDEQFF. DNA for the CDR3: TGTGCCAGCACTCTCCTTACGAGGGATGAGCAGTTCTTC.

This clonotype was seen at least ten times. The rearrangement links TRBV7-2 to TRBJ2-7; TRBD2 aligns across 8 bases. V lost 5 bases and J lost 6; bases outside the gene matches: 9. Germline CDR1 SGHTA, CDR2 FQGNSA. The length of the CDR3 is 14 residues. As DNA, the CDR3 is TGTGCCAGCAGCAGACTAGCGTTGGGGGGCGAGCAGTACTTC. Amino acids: CASSRLALGGEQYF.

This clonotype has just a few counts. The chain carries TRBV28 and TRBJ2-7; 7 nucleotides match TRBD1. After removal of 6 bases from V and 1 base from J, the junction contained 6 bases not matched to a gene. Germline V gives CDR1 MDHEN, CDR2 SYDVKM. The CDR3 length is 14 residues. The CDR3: CASRERQGSYEQYF. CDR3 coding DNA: TGTGCCAGCAGGGAGAGACAGGGATCCTACGAGCAGTACTTC. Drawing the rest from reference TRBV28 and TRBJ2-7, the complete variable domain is DVKVTQSSRYLVKRTGEKVFLECVQDMDHENMFWYRQDPGLGLRLIYFSYDVKMKEKGDIPEGYSVSREKKERFSLILESASTNQTSMYLCASRERQGSYEQYFGPGTRLTVT.

CDR3 residues: CASSRDSGSTDTQYF. The CDR3 DNA is TGTGCCAGCAGCCGCGACAGCGGGAGCACAGATACGCAGTATTTT. The V and J genes are TRBV27 and TRBJ2-3, with D perhaps matching TRBD2 (6 bases). Germline CDR1 reads MNHEY; CDR2 reads SMNVEV (reference sequence). This CDR3 spans 15 amino acids. V lost 6 bases and J 0 bases, leaving 13 bases between the germline ends.

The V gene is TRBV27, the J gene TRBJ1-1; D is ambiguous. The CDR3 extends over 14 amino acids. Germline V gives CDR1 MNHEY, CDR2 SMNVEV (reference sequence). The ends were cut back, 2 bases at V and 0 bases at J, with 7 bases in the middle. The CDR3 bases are TGTGCCAGCAGTTTAAAGGTAATGAACACTGAAGCTTTCTTT. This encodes CASSLKVMNTEAFF.

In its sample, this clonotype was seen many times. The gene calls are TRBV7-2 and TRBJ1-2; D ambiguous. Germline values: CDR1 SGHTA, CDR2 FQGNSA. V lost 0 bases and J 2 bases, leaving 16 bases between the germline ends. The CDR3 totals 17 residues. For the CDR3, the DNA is TGTGCCAGCAGCTTAGCGTCAGCAGGAGCGTTGAACTATGGCTACACCTTC. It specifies CASSLASAGALNYGYTF. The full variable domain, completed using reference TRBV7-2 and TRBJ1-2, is GAGVSQSPSNKVTEKGKDVELRCDPISGHTALYWYRQSLGQGLEFLIYFQGNSAPDKSGLPSDRFSAERTGGSVSTLTIQRTQQEDSAVYLCASSLASAGALNYGYTFGSGTRLTVV.

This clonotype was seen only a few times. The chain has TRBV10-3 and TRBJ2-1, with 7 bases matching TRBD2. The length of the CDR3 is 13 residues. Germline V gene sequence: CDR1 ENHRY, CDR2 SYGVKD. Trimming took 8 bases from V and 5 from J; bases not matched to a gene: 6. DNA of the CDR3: TGTGCCATCCAAGCGGGGAGGAACAATGAGCAGTTCTTC. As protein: CAIQAGRNNEQFF.

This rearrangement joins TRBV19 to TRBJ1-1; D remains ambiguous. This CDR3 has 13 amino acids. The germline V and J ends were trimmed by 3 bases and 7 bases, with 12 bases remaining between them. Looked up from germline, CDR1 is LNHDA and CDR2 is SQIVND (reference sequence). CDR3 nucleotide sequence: TGTGCCAGTAGTATTCGACCAGTTCATGAAGCTTTCTTT. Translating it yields CASSIRPVHEAFF.

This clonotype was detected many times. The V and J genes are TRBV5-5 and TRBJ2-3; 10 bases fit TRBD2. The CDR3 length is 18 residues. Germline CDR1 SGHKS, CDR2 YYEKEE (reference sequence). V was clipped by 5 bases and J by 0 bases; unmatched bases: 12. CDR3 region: CASRLRLAGASSTDTQYF. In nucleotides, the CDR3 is TGTGCCAGCAGACTGCGGCTAGCGGGGGCCTCTAGCACAGATACGCAGTATTTT.

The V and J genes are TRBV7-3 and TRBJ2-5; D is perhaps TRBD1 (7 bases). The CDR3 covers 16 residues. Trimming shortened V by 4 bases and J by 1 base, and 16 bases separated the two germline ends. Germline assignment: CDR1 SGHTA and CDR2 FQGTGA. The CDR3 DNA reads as TGTGCCAGCAGCTGGTGGAGGGGGCAGATCCAAGAGACCCAGTACTTC. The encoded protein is CASSWWRGQIQETQYF.

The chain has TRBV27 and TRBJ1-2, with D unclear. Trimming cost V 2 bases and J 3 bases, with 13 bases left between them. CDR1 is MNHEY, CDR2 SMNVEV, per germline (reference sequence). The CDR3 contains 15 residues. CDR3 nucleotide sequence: TGTGCCAGCAGTTTAGGGGTGCGGAGGGACTATGGCTACACCTTC. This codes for CASSLGVRRDYGYTF.

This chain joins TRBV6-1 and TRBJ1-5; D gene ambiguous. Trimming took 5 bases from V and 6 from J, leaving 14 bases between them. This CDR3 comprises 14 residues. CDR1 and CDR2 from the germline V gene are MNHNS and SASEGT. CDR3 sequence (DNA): TGTGCCAGCAGTTCGGGCCCCGATAGTCAGCCCCAGCATTTT. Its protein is CASSSGPDSQPQHF.

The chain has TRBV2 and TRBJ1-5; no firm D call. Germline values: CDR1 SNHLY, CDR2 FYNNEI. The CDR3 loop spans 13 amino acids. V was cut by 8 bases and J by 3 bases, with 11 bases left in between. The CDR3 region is CASSDGSNQPQHF. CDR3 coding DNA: TGTGCCAGCTCGGACGGTTCCAATCAGCCCCAGCATTTT.

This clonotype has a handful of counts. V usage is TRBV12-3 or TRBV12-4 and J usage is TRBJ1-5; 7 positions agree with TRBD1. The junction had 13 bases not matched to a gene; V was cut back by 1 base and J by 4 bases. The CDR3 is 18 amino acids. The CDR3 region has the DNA TGTGCCAGCAGTTTAGACCGCCTCCGGGACAGTAAGAATCAGCCCCAGCATTTT. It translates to CASSLDRLRDSKNQPQHF.